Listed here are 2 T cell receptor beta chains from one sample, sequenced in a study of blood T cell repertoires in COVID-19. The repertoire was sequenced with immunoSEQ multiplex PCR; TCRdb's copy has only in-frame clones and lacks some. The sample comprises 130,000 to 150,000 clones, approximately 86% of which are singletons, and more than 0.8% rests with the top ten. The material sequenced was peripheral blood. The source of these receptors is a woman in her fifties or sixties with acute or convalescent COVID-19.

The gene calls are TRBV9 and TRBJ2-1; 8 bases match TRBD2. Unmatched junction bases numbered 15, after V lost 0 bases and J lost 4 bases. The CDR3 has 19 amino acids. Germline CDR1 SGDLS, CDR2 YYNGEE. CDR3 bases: TGTGCCAGCAGCGTAGAATTAGTTACGGCGGCTAGCGGGTACAATGAGCAGTTCTTC. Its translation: CASSVELVTAASGYNEQFF.

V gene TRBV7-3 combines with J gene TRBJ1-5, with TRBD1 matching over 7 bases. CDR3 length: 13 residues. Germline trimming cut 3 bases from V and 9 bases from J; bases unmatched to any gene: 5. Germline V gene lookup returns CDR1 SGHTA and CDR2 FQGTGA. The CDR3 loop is CASSFGTAGPQHF. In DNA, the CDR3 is TGTGCCAGCAGCTTTGGGACAGCTGGGCCCCAGCATTTT.